This TCR beta chain was obtained from a study of blood T cell repertoires in COVID-19. Overall study context: The cDNA or gDNA used as material had been derived from T cells, B-cell-depleted T cells, or PBMCs.

The authors' processing: Estimated nucleated cell counts came from reference gene primer amplification. Generated by immunoSEQ multiplex PCR, the TCRdb table keeps only in-frame clones and is missing some. That table furnishes V, J and clone size, whereas the DNA furnished D and trimming. The profile shows around 320,000 clones, roughly 87% of them singletons. Germline V gene data show CDR1 as DFQATT and CDR2 as SNEGSKA (reference sequence). V was trimmed by 6 bases and J by 3 bases, leaving 6 bases between them. The CDR3 is 10 amino acids. The chain joins TRBV20-1 to TRBJ2-7; unclear D gene. The sample comprised peripheral blood. The receptor was derived from a man aged 18 to 30 with active or convalescent COVID-19. The CDR3 spells CSAQDYEQYF. The CDR3 nucleotides read TGCAGTGCCCAGGACTACGAGCAGTACTTC.